Listed below are T cell receptor beta chains from one sample, sequenced in a study of cytomegalovirus exposure and HLA in healthy donors. Generated by immunoSEQ multiplex PCR, the TCRdb table keeps only in-frame clones and is missing some. The sample lists some 150,000 clones, around 79% occurring once. Sequencing was done on a sample of PBMCs. The receptors here all came from a woman younger than 45 in good health and CMV-seronegative. Each CDR3 is given with its conserved first and last residue. The order of the fields is CDR3 DNA, CDR3 protein, V gene, clone size, J gene, D gene. D genes are given only for firm matches. Some rows have no size entry. The others give once, few or many, or a class for an expanded clone.

TGTGCCAGCAGCCTACAGGAGAACACTGAAGCTTTCTTT CASSLQENTEAFF TRBV7-8 - TRBJ1-1 -
TGTGCCAGCAGTGAAGCCGGGAGAAATTCACCCCTCCACTTT CASSEAGRNSPLHF TRBV6-1 - TRBJ1-6 -
TGTGCCAGCAGTTTACAGTCTGGCACAGATACGCAGTATTTT CASSLQSGTDTQYF TRBV27 - TRBJ2-3 -
TGTGCCAGCAGCCTAGGGTTGGCAGGAAACACTGAAGCTTTCTTT CASSLGLAGNTEAFF TRBV11-1 - TRBJ1-1 -
TGTGCCAGCAGTTGGTCCGGCTTGGGGGCCGTAGGAACAGATACGCAGTATTTT CASSWSGLGAVGTDTQYF TRBV28 - TRBJ2-3 -
TGTGCCAGCAGCTTAGTCTCGGGACTAGGCACAGATACGCAGTATTTT CASSLVSGLGTDTQYF TRBV11-2 - TRBJ2-3 TRBD2
TGTGCCAGCAGCTTCTTTATGGAGACCCAGTACTTC CASSFFMETQYF TRBV7-2 - TRBJ2-5 -
TGTGCCAGCAGCCCGGACAGGGGCGGACAGCCCCAGCATTTT CASSPDRGGQPQHF TRBV16 - TRBJ1-5 TRBD1
TGTGCCAGCAGCGTTGACAGGCTCATGAACACTGAAGCTTTCTTT CASSVDRLMNTEAFF TRBV27 - TRBJ1-1 -
TGCGCCAGCAGCCGCCTGCCGGACCAAGAGACCCAGTACTTC CASSRLPDQETQYF TRBV4-1 - TRBJ2-5 -
TGTGCCGTCAGGGATACCAGGGGGCCTGGATATGGCTACACCTTC CAVRDTRGPGYGYTF TRBV11-2 - TRBJ1-2 TRBD1
TGTGCCAGCAGGCTCGTCATAATCAGGGCAGGGACGCAGTATTTT CASRLVIIRAGTQYF TRBV6-4 - TRBJ2-3 -
TGCAGCGTTGAACCCCGGGACAGCTGGGGCCGGGAGACCCAGTACTTC CSVEPRDSWGRETQYF TRBV29-1 - TRBJ2-5 TRBD1
TGTGCCAGTAGAGACAGGGAAGAGTCCTACGAGCAGTACTTC CASRDREESYEQYF TRBV27 - TRBJ2-7 TRBD1
TGTGCCAGCAGCCCCCGAGGTGGCCACACTGAAGCTTTCTTT CASSPRGGHTEAFF TRBV11-3 few TRBJ1-1 -
TGTGCCAGCAGCCAAGACTTAACCGAGGATGGCTACACCTTC CASSQDLTEDGYTF TRBV4-2 once TRBJ1-2 -
TGTGCCAGCACCCGGGGGGAAGGGACTGAAGCTTTCTTT CASTRGEGTEAFF TRBV6-4 - TRBJ1-1 -
TGTGCCAGCAGCTCCCTCCCCCTCTTACTTATGAACACTGAAGCTTTCTTT CASSSLPLLLMNTEAFF TRBV5-4 - TRBJ1-1 -
TGCGCCAGCAGCCCCGGGGGGACAGGGGTGGTCGGGGCCAACGTCCTGACTTTC CASSPGGTGVVGANVLTF TRBV4-3 - TRBJ2-6 TRBD1
TGTGCCAGCAGTCACCCGGAAGGGGTCAGGGGCAGAAGAGGCTACACCTTC CASSHPEGVRGRRGYTF TRBV25-1 - TRBJ1-2 -
TGTGCCAGCAGCCAGACAGGGGTTAAAGAAAAACTGTTTTTT CASSQTGVKEKLFF TRBV11-2 - TRBJ1-4 TRBD1
TGTGCCAGCAGTGACGGGACAGCGGGCGGCAATCAGCCCCAGCATTTT CASSDGTAGGNQPQHF TRBV27 - TRBJ1-5 TRBD1
TGTGCCAGCATAGCGTATGCAGATACGCAGTATTTT CASIAYADTQYF TRBV25-1 once TRBJ2-3 -
TGTGCCAGCAGCTCGACAGGGGGGAACACCGGGGAGCTGTTTTTT CASSSTGGNTGELFF TRBV7-6 - TRBJ2-2 TRBD1
TGTGCCAGCAGCGCAGGGGATTTTAATTCACCCCTCCACTTT CASSAGDFNSPLHF TRBV9 - TRBJ1-6 -
TGTGCCAGCAGCCCACTAGCGGGGGTTTACAATGAGCAGTTCTTC CASSPLAGVYNEQFF TRBV7-7 - TRBJ2-1 TRBD2
TGTGCCAGCTCAGCAAAGGACAACCAAGAGACCCAGTACTTC CASSAKDNQETQYF TRBV18 - TRBJ2-5 -
TGTGCCAGCAGCGAAAGCCTTTGGGACAGGGGGATGAACACTGAAGCTTTCTTT CASSESLWDRGMNTEAFF TRBV2 few TRBJ1-1 TRBD1
TGTGCCAGCAAACTCATCGGACAAGGGGTCCGAGATACGCAGTATTTT CASKLIGQGVRDTQYF TRBV2 - TRBJ2-3 -
TGCGCCAGCAGCACGACGACTAGCGGGGGACCTTACAATGAGCAGTTCTTC CASSTTTSGGPYNEQFF TRBV5-1 - TRBJ2-1 TRBD2
TGTGCCAGCAGCCCTCCGAGCGGGGGAGTCACCGGGGAGCTGTTTTTT CASSPPSGGVTGELFF TRBV7-3 once TRBJ2-2 TRBD2
TGTGCCATCAGTAGACCGGGGGGGGAGACCCAGTACTTC CAISRPGGETQYF TRBV10-3 - TRBJ2-5 TRBD2
TGCAGCGTTCGGGACATCCTGAACACTGAAGCTTTCTTT CSVRDILNTEAFF TRBV29-1 - TRBJ1-1 -
TGTGCCAGCAGCTTCCTTAGCGGGGGCCAAGAGACCCAGTACTTC CASSFLSGGQETQYF TRBV5-6 - TRBJ2-5 TRBD2
TGTGCCACCTACAGGGTTGGCTACACCTTC CATYRVGYTF TRBV6-1 few TRBJ1-2 -
TGTGCCAGCAGCCAAGAGGAGGTCCCCTATTCACCCCTCCACTTT CASSQEEVPYSPLHF TRBV14 - TRBJ1-6 -
TGTGCCAGCAGTTTGGAAACAGTTCCCGGGGAGCTGTTTTTT CASSLETVPGELFF TRBV27 - TRBJ2-2 -
TGTGCCAGCAGTTTATGGACAGCCCGATTCACAGATACGCAGTATTTT CASSLWTARFTDTQYF TRBV27 - TRBJ2-3 -
TGTGCCAGCAGCCATAGTAGAGCGGGCCCTACTGGGGCCAACGTCCTGACTTTC CASSHSRAGPTGANVLTF TRBV7-3 - TRBJ2-6 -
TGTGCCAGTAGTATTAACAGGGGGCCCTACAATGAGCAGTTCTTC CASSINRGPYNEQFF TRBV19 - TRBJ2-1 TRBD1
TGTGCTAGTGGTTCGCGGGACAGGGGAATCGGCAATCAGCCCCAGCATTTT CASGSRDRGIGNQPQHF TRBV12-5 - TRBJ1-5 TRBD1
TGTGCCAGCAGTTACCTTCATGGGGCCACTGAAGCTTTCTTT CASSYLHGATEAFF TRBV6-6 - TRBJ1-1 -
TGTGCCAGCAGTTACTCGGCAGAGACCCAGTACTTC CASSYSAETQYF TRBV6-5 - TRBJ2-5 -
TGTGCCAGTAGTATTAGGACAGACTTCTCCTACGAGCAGTACTTC CASSIRTDFSYEQYF TRBV19 - TRBJ2-7 -
TGTGCCAGCAGTTTACACCCACCTGGGGCGGAGACCCAGTACTTC CASSLHPPGAETQYF TRBV28 - TRBJ2-5 -
TGTGCCAGCAGTTTAAACGGGTTAAAGACCGGGGAGCTGTTTTTT CASSLNGLKTGELFF TRBV27 - TRBJ2-2 -
TGCGCCAGCAGCTACCAGGAAGGGACTTACTCTGGGGCCAACGTCCTGACTTTC CASSYQEGTYSGANVLTF TRBV5-1 - TRBJ2-6 -
TGCGCCAGCAGCTGGACAGATGGGTATTCACCCCTCCACTTT CASSWTDGYSPLHF TRBV5-1 - TRBJ1-6 -
TGTGCCAGCAGCCACTCGACGAGGAGCAAAGCTTTCTTT CASSHSTRSKAFF TRBV7-9 - TRBJ1-1 -
TGTGCCTGGACGCCGCTGTCGGGGAGCTCTGGAAACACCATATATTTT CAWTPLSGSSGNTIYF TRBV30 once TRBJ1-3 -
TGTGCCAGCACGGTCCCCCGATCCGAGGTGGCTGCTAACTATGGCTACACCTTC CASTVPRSEVAANYGYTF TRBV21-1 - TRBJ1-2 -
TGCGCCAGCAAAAGGGAGGCGCTACTTAGGACAGATACGCAGTATTTT CASKREALLRTDTQYF TRBV5-1 once TRBJ2-3 -
TGTGCCTGGAATATCGGGACACCTAACTATGGCTACACCTTC CAWNIGTPNYGYTF TRBV30 few TRBJ1-2 -